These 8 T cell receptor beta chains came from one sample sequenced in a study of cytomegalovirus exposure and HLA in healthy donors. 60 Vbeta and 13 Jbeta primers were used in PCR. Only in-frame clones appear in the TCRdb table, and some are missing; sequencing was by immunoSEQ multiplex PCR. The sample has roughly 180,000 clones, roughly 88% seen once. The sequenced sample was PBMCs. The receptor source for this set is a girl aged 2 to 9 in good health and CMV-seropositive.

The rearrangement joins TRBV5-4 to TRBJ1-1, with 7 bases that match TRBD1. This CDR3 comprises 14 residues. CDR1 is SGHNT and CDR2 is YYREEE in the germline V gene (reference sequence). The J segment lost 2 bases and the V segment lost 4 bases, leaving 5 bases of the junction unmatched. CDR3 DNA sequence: TGTGCCAGCAGCGTGGGACAGCGAAACACTGAAGCTTTCTTT. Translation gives CASSVGQRNTEAFF.

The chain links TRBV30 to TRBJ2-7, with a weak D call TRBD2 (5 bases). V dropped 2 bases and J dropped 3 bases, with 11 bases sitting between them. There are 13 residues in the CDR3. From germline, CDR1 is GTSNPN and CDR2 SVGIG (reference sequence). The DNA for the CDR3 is TGTGCCTGGAGTCTCGGACTCTTCTACGAGCAGTACTTC. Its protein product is CAWSLGLFYEQYF.

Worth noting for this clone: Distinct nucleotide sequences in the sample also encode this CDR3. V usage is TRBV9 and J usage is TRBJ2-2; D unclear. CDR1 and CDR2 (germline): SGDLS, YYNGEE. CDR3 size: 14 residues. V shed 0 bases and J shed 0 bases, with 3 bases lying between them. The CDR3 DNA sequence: TGTGCCAGCAGCGTAGCAGCGAACACCGGGGAGCTGTTTTTT. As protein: CASSVAANTGELFF.

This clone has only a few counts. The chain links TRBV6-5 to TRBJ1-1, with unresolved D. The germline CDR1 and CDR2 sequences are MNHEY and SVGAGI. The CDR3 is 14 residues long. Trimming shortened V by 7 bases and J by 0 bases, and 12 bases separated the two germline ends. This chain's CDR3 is CASIKNPVNTEAFF. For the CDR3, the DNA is TGTGCCAGCATTAAAAACCCGGTGAACACTGAAGCTTTCTTT.

The CDR3 DNA sequence: TGTGCCAGCAGCTTATTCGGGAACACCGGGGAGCTGTTTTTT. Its translation: CASSLFGNTGELFF. The chain joins TRBV7-8 to TRBJ2-2; D gene ambiguous. Germline V gene data show CDR1 as SGHVS and CDR2 as FQNEAQ. V gave up 2 bases and J gave up 1 base, with 5 bases separating them. The CDR3 spans 14 residues.

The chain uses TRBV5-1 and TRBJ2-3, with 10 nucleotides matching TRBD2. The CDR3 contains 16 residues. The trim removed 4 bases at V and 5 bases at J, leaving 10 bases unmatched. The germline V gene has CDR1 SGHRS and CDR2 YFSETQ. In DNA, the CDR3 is TGCGCCAGCAGCCCACCGAGCGGGGGGGCAGTAGATACGCAGTATTTT. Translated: CASSPPSGGAVDTQYF. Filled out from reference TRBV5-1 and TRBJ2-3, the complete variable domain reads KAGVTQTPRYLIKTRGQQVTLSCSPISGHRSVSWYQQTPGQGLQFLFEYFSETQRNKGNFPGRFSGRQFSNSRSEMNVSTLELGDSALYLCASSPPSGGAVDTQYFGPGTRLTVL.

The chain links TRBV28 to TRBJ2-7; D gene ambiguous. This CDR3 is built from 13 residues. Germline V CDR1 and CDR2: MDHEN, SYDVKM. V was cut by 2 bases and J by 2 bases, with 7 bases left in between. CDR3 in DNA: TGTGCCAGCAGTTTAACTTTTCCCTACGAGCAGTACTTC. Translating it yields CASSLTFPYEQYF.

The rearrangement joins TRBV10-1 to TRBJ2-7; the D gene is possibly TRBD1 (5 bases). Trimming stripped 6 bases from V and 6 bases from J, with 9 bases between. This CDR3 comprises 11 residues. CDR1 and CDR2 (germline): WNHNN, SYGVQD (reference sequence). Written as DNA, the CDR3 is TGCGCCAGCAGCGACAGTCGCGAGCAGTACTTC. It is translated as CASSDSREQYF.